The rows below give T cell receptor beta chains drawn from one sample of a study of CXCR3 chemokines and chemotherapy response in bladder cancer. TCRdb redid the calling of the PCR reads with MiXCR, one entry per CDR3 protein. The sample holds about 13,000 distinct CDR3 sequences; 9.5% to 15% are singletons and the top ten take 26%. Sampling was conducted from a patient whose treatment included neoadjuvant chemotherapy. The source is a human donor with bladder cancer that did not respond to neoadjuvant chemotherapy. CDR3s include the opening cysteine and the closing phenylalanine or tryptophan. D genes are given only for firm matches. Clone size is shown for a subset of rows, as once, few, many or a class of expanded clone.

V gene	clone size	J gene	D gene	CDR3 protein	CDR3 DNA
TRBV27	many	TRBJ2-7	.	CASGPYKAYEQYF	TGTGCCAGCGGGCCCTACAAGGCCTACGAGCAGTACTTC
TRBV20-1	.	TRBJ1-5	TRBD1	CSARQGDSQPQHF	TGCAGTGCCAGACAGGGGGATAGTCAGCCCCAGCATTTT
TRBV18	many	TRBJ2-7	.	CASSPDKSSYEQYF	TGTGCCAGCTCACCGGATAAGAGCTCCTACGAGCAGTACTTC
TRBV27	many	TRBJ1-1	TRBD1	CASSSTGQIIFEAFF	TGTGCCAGCAGTTCCACGGGACAGATTATTTTTGAAGCTTTCTTT
TRBV12-3/TRBV12-4	few	TRBJ1-1	.	CASSLRGTNTEAFF	TGTGCCAGCAGTTTGAGGGGGACGAACACTGAAGCTTTCTTT
TRBV13	many	TRBJ1-2	.	CASSSNPSSKGYGYTF	TGTGCCAGCAGCTCAAATCCGTCATCGAAGGGCTATGGCTACACCTTC
TRBV12-3/TRBV12-4	many	TRBJ1-3	.	CASTPSAGGNTIYF	TGTGCCAGCACTCCTTCCGCAGGCGGAAACACCATATATTTT
TRBV28	many	TRBJ2-5	TRBD1	CASSPLGVGTGSQYF	TGTGCCAGCAGTCCCCTGGGCGTAGGGACAGGGTCCCAGTACTTC
TRBV6-1	medium-sized	TRBJ1-1	TRBD1	CASSGQGVNTEAFF	TGTGCCAGCAGTGGACAGGGGGTGAACACTGAAGCTTTCTTT
TRBV12-3/TRBV12-4	few	TRBJ2-7	.	CASSLGGHNSYEQYF	TGTGCCAGCAGTTTAGGGGGTCACAATTCCTACGAGCAGTACTTC
TRBV30	many	TRBJ1-1	.	CAWSGTGSLWSFF	TGTGCCTGGAGTGGTACAGGGAGCCTTTGGTCTTTCTTT
TRBV27	few	TRBJ2-3	.	CASSLGGGGQTDTQYF	TGTGCCAGCAGTTTAGGAGGGGGGGGCCAAACAGATACGCAGTATTTT
TRBV5-4	.	TRBJ1-2	TRBD1	CASSADRTYGYTF	TGTGCCAGCAGCGCGGACAGGACCTATGGCTACACCTTC
TRBV24-1	many	TRBJ1-2	TRBD1	CATSGVQGAIYGYTF	TGTGCCACCAGTGGGGTACAGGGGGCAATCTATGGCTACACCTTC
TRBV28	many	TRBJ1-3	TRBD1	CASSLWDSTSGNTIYF	TGTGCCAGCAGTCTTTGGGACAGCACCTCTGGAAACACCATATATTTT
TRBV28	.	TRBJ2-1	.	CASRTVGSYNEQFF	TGTGCCAGCAGAACGGTAGGCTCCTACAATGAGCAGTTCTTC
TRBV10-3	medium-sized	TRBJ2-1	TRBD2	CAISAHRASGAYNEQFF	TGTGCCATCAGTGCCCATCGGGCTAGCGGGGCATACAATGAGCAGTTCTTC
TRBV5-6	many	TRBJ2-1	TRBD1	CASSHGTGGSHEQFF	TGTGCCAGCAGCCACGGGACAGGGGGCTCCCATGAGCAGTTCTTC
TRBV19	many	TRBJ2-3	.	CASSTTVTDTQYF	TGTGCCAGTAGTACGACGGTCACAGATACGCAGTATTTT
TRBV5-6	.	TRBJ2-2	.	CASSPLKGELFF	TGTGCCAGCAGCCCCCTTAAAGGGGAGCTGTTTTTT
TRBV6-2/TRBV6-3	many	TRBJ2-3	.	CASTFGALDTQYF	TGTGCCAGCACCTTCGGAGCATTGGATACGCAGTATTTT
TRBV10-3	many	TRBJ1-3	.	CAISESHTTLRF	TGTGCCATCAGTGAGTCGCACACCACCCTTCGGTTT
TRBV5-4	many	TRBJ2-7	.	CATGTPTYEQYF	TGTGCCACCGGGACACCGACCTACGAGCAGTACTTC
TRBV6-1	.	TRBJ2-7	.	CASKPSQLPEYF	TGTGCCAGCAAACCCTCACAGCTCCCGGAGTACTTC
TRBV7-2	medium-sized	TRBJ2-3	.	CASSASPDTQYF	TGTGCCAGCAGCGCTAGCCCGGATACGCAGTATTTT
TRBV2	.	TRBJ2-2	.	CASRPEGSTGELFF	TGTGCCAGCCGCCCTGAAGGCAGCACCGGGGAGCTGTTTTTT
TRBV30	.	TRBJ2-5	TRBD2	CAWSVLAGQSETQYF	TGTGCCTGGAGTGTGCTAGCGGGACAGTCAGAGACCCAGTACTTC
TRBV20-1	few	TRBJ2-4	TRBD2	CSASGLAGGPSNIQYF	TGCAGTGCTTCTGGACTAGCGGGAGGGCCTTCAAACATTCAGTACTTC
TRBV30	many	TRBJ1-2	TRBD1	CAWSVPGGGYGYTF	TGTGCCTGGAGTGTACCAGGGGGCGGATATGGCTACACCTTC
TRBV19	many	TRBJ1-2	.	CASSIRQGRKSYTF	TGTGCCAGTAGTATACGTCAGGGGCGAAAGAGCTACACCTTC
TRBV18	many	TRBJ2-1	TRBD2	CASSPPGLAGGKIEQFF	TGTGCCAGCTCACCACCGGGACTAGCGGGAGGGAAAATTGAGCAGTTCTTC
TRBV18	many	TRBJ1-4	.	CASSLVGSANEKLFF	TGTGCCAGCTCACTCGTAGGGTCGGCTAATGAAAAACTGTTTTTT
TRBV19	medium-sized	TRBJ2-1	TRBD2	CASSMTSGVDEQFF	TGTGCCAGTAGTATGACTAGCGGTGTGGATGAGCAGTTCTTC
TRBV27	many	TRBJ2-7	.	CASSLSRGAYEQYF	TGTGCCAGCAGTTTAAGTAGAGGAGCCTACGAGCAGTACTTC
TRBV7-2	.	TRBJ2-5	TRBD2	CASSLSSLAGGGETQYF	TGTGCCAGCAGCTTAAGTTCACTAGCGGGGGGAGGAGAGACCCAGTACTTC
TRBV5-4	many	TRBJ2-1	TRBD2	CASSPASGVYNEQFF	TGTGCCAGCAGCCCCGCTAGCGGGGTCTACAATGAGCAGTTCTTC
TRBV6-2/TRBV6-3	medium-sized	TRBJ1-2	.	CASSYFPGPNNYGYTF	TGTGCCAGCAGTTACTTCCCGGGACCTAATAACTATGGCTACACCTTC
TRBV5-4	many	TRBJ2-1	.	CASSHRDEQFF	TGTGCCAGCAGCCACAGGGATGAGCAGTTCTTC
TRBV6-5	many	TRBJ1-1	TRBD1	CASSRRDRVQNTEAFF	TGTGCCAGCAGTAGAAGAGACAGGGTTCAAAACACTGAAGCTTTCTTT
TRBV7-9	few	TRBJ2-7	.	CASSLTAYEQYF	TGTGCCAGCAGCTTAACAGCTTACGAGCAGTACTTC
TRBV28	.	TRBJ1-1	TRBD1	CASSPSPGTGGLGAFF	TGTGCCAGCAGCCCTAGCCCTGGGACAGGGGGCCTGGGAGCTTTCTTT